This is a list of T cell receptor beta chains from one sample in a study of blood T cell repertoires in COVID-19. Only in-frame clones appear in the TCRdb table, and some are missing; sequencing was by immunoSEQ multiplex PCR. The sample has about 280,000 clones, roughly 80% seen once. What was sequenced was PBMCs or T cells enriched from blood (not recorded which). The receptor set was obtained from a middle-aged man who had been exposed to COVID-19. The CDR3 runs from the conserved cysteine through the conserved F or W. The D gene is left open where the match is weak. Not all rows give a size; the values are once, few, many and, for expanded clones, a class.

CDR3aa: CASSLGSLEETQYF
CDR3nt: TGTGCCAGCTCCCTCGGGTCTCTGGAAGAGACCCAGTACTTC
v_gene: TRBV18
j_gene: TRBJ2-5
abundance: NA
d_gene: NA

CDR3aa: CAWSVGLAGDEQYF
CDR3nt: TGTGCCTGGAGCGTGGGACTAGCGGGAGACGAGCAGTACTTC
v_gene: TRBV30
j_gene: TRBJ2-7
abundance: NA
d_gene: TRBD2

CDR3aa: CASSLARSGQFF
CDR3nt: TGTGCCAGCAGCTTAGCGAGAAGTGGGCAGTTCTTC
v_gene: TRBV7-9
j_gene: TRBJ2-1
abundance: NA
d_gene: NA

CDR3aa: CASRDLATRTDTQYF
CDR3nt: TGTGCCAGCAGGGACCTAGCTACACGAACAGATACGCAGTATTTT
v_gene: TRBV6-5
j_gene: TRBJ2-3
abundance: NA
d_gene: NA

CDR3aa: CASSFGQVNSPLHF
CDR3nt: TGTGCCAGCAGCTTCGGACAGGTTAACTCACCCCTCCACTTT
v_gene: TRBV11-2
j_gene: TRBJ1-6
abundance: NA
d_gene: TRBD1

CDR3aa: CASRGNEKLFF
CDR3nt: TGTGCCAGCAGGGGCAATGAAAAACTGTTTTTT
v_gene: TRBV2
j_gene: TRBJ1-4
abundance: NA
d_gene: NA

CDR3aa: CASSSDTVSYEQYF
CDR3nt: TGTGCCAGCAGCTCGGACACCGTCTCCTACGAGCAGTACTTC
v_gene: TRBV11-2
j_gene: TRBJ2-7
abundance: NA
d_gene: NA

CDR3aa: CASHPFRGEEAFF
CDR3nt: TGTGCCAGCCACCCGTTTCGGGGAGAGGAAGCTTTCTTT
v_gene: TRBV2
j_gene: TRBJ1-1
abundance: NA
d_gene: NA

CDR3aa: CASSLARVAKLFF
CDR3nt: TGTGCCAGCAGCTTGGCGAGGGTCGCAAAACTGTTTTTT
v_gene: TRBV7-9
j_gene: TRBJ1-4
abundance: NA
d_gene: NA

CDR3aa: CASSIESSGGTEAFF
CDR3nt: TGTGCCAGTAGTATAGAGAGTTCGGGAGGCACTGAAGCTTTCTTT
v_gene: TRBV19
j_gene: TRBJ1-1
abundance: NA
d_gene: NA

CDR3aa: CASSSELAGQFF
CDR3nt: TGTGCCAGCTCCTCCGAACTAGCGGGACAGTTCTTC
v_gene: TRBV2
j_gene: TRBJ2-1
abundance: NA
d_gene: TRBD2

CDR3aa: CASSLHRNEQFF
CDR3nt: TGTGCCAGCAGCTTACACCGCAATGAGCAGTTCTTC
v_gene: TRBV6-5
j_gene: TRBJ2-1
abundance: NA
d_gene: NA

CDR3aa: CSASAPGPYEQYF
CDR3nt: TGCAGTGCTAGTGCACCGGGTCCCTACGAGCAGTACTTC
v_gene: TRBV20-1
j_gene: TRBJ2-7
abundance: NA
d_gene: NA

CDR3aa: CASSTWDSEEETQYF
CDR3nt: TGTGCCAGTAGTACATGGGACTCCGAGGAAGAGACCCAGTACTTC
v_gene: TRBV19
j_gene: TRBJ2-5
abundance: NA
d_gene: NA

CDR3aa: CASSNDRSSYEQYF
CDR3nt: TGTGCCAGTAGTAACGACAGGAGCTCCTACGAGCAGTACTTC
v_gene: TRBV19
j_gene: TRBJ2-7
abundance: NA
d_gene: NA

CDR3aa: CATSDRGTGGNIQYF
CDR3nt: TGTGCCACCAGTGACCGTGGGACAGGTGGAAACATTCAGTACTTC
v_gene: TRBV24-1
j_gene: TRBJ2-4
abundance: NA
d_gene: TRBD1

CDR3aa: CASRRTSGSPIKGDTQYF
CDR3nt: TGTGCCAGCAGACGAACTAGCGGGAGTCCTATAAAAGGGGATACGCAGTATTTT
v_gene: TRBV6-6
j_gene: TRBJ2-3
abundance: NA
d_gene: TRBD2

CDR3aa: CASSIAAGAGDRAEQYF
CDR3nt: TGTGCCAGCAGCATAGCGGCGGGGGCGGGGGATCGGGCAGAGCAGTACTTC
v_gene: TRBV11-3
j_gene: TRBJ2-7
abundance: NA
d_gene: NA

CDR3aa: CASSLLAQDEAFF
CDR3nt: TGTGCCAGCAGTTTACTCGCCCAGGATGAAGCTTTCTTT
v_gene: TRBV27
j_gene: TRBJ1-1
abundance: NA
d_gene: NA

CDR3aa: CASRLTGGANVLTF
CDR3nt: TGTGCCAGCAGGTTGACGGGTGGGGCCAACGTCCTGACTTTC
v_gene: TRBV6-5
j_gene: TRBJ2-6
abundance: NA
d_gene: NA

CDR3aa: CASSRGALNQPQHF
CDR3nt: TGTGCCAGTAGTCGGGGGGCCCTCAATCAGCCCCAGCATTTT
v_gene: TRBV19
j_gene: TRBJ1-5
abundance: once
d_gene: NA

CDR3aa: CASQSGSYTGELFF
CDR3nt: TGTGCCAGCCAGAGCGGGAGCTACACCGGGGAGCTGTTTTTT
v_gene: TRBV19
j_gene: TRBJ2-2
abundance: NA
d_gene: TRBD2

CDR3aa: CASSPAKGTGGYEQYF
CDR3nt: TGTGCCAGCTCACCTGCAAAAGGGACAGGGGGCTACGAGCAGTACTTC
v_gene: TRBV18
j_gene: TRBJ2-7
abundance: NA
d_gene: TRBD1

CDR3aa: CASSLVWAPPTDTQYF
CDR3nt: TGTGCCAGCAGCTTAGTTTGGGCGCCACCCACAGATACGCAGTATTTT
v_gene: TRBV7-2
j_gene: TRBJ2-3
abundance: NA
d_gene: NA

CDR3aa: CASSQDRTGSEQYF
CDR3nt: TGTGCCAGCAGCCAAGATCGCACAGGGAGCGAGCAGTACTTC
v_gene: TRBV3-1/TRBV3-2
j_gene: TRBJ2-7
abundance: NA
d_gene: NA

CDR3aa: CASSRGDGLYGYTF
CDR3nt: TGTGCCAGTAGTAGGGGGGACGGTCTCTATGGCTACACCTTC
v_gene: TRBV19
j_gene: TRBJ1-2
abundance: NA
d_gene: NA

CDR3aa: CASSIGGGYEYEQYF
CDR3nt: TGTGCCAGTAGTATTGGGGGAGGGTACGAATACGAGCAGTACTTC
v_gene: TRBV19
j_gene: TRBJ2-7
abundance: NA
d_gene: TRBD2

CDR3aa: CASSLFAGDTQYF
CDR3nt: TGTGCCAGCAGCTTATTCGCGGGAGATACGCAGTATTTT
v_gene: TRBV7-6
j_gene: TRBJ2-3
abundance: NA
d_gene: NA

CDR3aa: CASSLQGAYEQYF
CDR3nt: TGTGCCAGCAGTCTACAGGGGGCCTACGAGCAGTACTTC
v_gene: TRBV6-5
j_gene: TRBJ2-7
abundance: NA
d_gene: TRBD1

CDR3aa: CASRQTGTSGANVLTF
CDR3nt: TGTGCCAGCAGACAAACAGGGACGTCTGGGGCCAACGTCCTGACTTTC
v_gene: TRBV11-2
j_gene: TRBJ2-6
abundance: NA
d_gene: NA

CDR3aa: CASTGQGLKRSTEAFF
CDR3nt: TGTGCCAGCACGGGACAGGGGCTTAAACGAAGCACTGAAGCTTTCTTT
v_gene: TRBV7-9
j_gene: TRBJ1-1
abundance: NA
d_gene: TRBD1

CDR3aa: CASSLKALGRGEDEQFF
CDR3nt: TGTGCCAGCAGCTTAAAAGCCCTCGGACGGGGGGAGGATGAGCAGTTCTTC
v_gene: TRBV7-8
j_gene: TRBJ2-1
abundance: NA
d_gene: TRBD2

CDR3aa: CASSTTRDISSPLHF
CDR3nt: TGTGCCAGTAGTACCACCCGGGACATCTCTTCACCCCTCCACTTT
v_gene: TRBV19
j_gene: TRBJ1-6
abundance: NA
d_gene: NA

CDR3aa: CASSNGRTSTDTQYF
CDR3nt: TGTGCCAGCAGCAACGGCCGGACTAGCACAGATACGCAGTATTTT
v_gene: TRBV5-4
j_gene: TRBJ2-3
abundance: NA
d_gene: NA

CDR3aa: CASSPDRWTEAFF
CDR3nt: TGTGCCAGCTCACCAGACAGGTGGACTGAAGCTTTCTTT
v_gene: TRBV18
j_gene: TRBJ1-1
abundance: NA
d_gene: NA

CDR3aa: CASSSGHYYGYTF
CDR3nt: TGTGCCAGCAGTTCCGGACACTACTATGGCTACACCTTC
v_gene: TRBV12-3/TRBV12-4
j_gene: TRBJ1-2
abundance: NA
d_gene: NA

CDR3aa: CASRPTTDTQYF
CDR3nt: TGTGCCAGCAGGCCTACTACAGATACGCAGTATTTT
v_gene: TRBV7-9
j_gene: TRBJ2-3
abundance: NA
d_gene: NA

CDR3aa: CASSHNTNRDTYEQYF
CDR3nt: TGTGCCAGCAGCCATAACACTAACAGGGATACCTACGAGCAGTACTTC
v_gene: TRBV7-6
j_gene: TRBJ2-7
abundance: NA
d_gene: NA

CDR3aa: CASSSFYAVYNEQFF
CDR3nt: TGTGCCAGCAGCTCATTTTACGCGGTCTACAATGAGCAGTTCTTC
v_gene: TRBV11-2
j_gene: TRBJ2-1
abundance: once
d_gene: NA

CDR3aa: CASSVATGGNNEQFF
CDR3nt: TGTGCCAGCAGCGTAGCTACAGGGGGTAACAATGAGCAGTTCTTC
v_gene: TRBV9
j_gene: TRBJ2-1
abundance: NA
d_gene: TRBD1

CDR3aa: CASSQEWHGYTF
CDR3nt: TGTGCCAGCAGCCAAGAGTGGCATGGCTACACCTTC
v_gene: TRBV3-1/TRBV3-2
j_gene: TRBJ1-2
abundance: NA
d_gene: NA

CDR3aa: CASSTLFCPYEQYF
CDR3nt: TGTGCCAGCAGCACCCTATTTTGTCCCTACGAGCAGTACTTC
v_gene: TRBV11-3
j_gene: TRBJ2-7
abundance: NA
d_gene: NA

CDR3aa: CASSGRTVGVGVTEAFF
CDR3nt: TGTGCCAGCAGCGGACGGACAGTCGGGGTCGGTGTCACTGAAGCTTTCTTT
v_gene: TRBV7-9
j_gene: TRBJ1-1
abundance: NA
d_gene: NA

CDR3aa: CASSQRTGINQPQHF
CDR3nt: TGTGCCAGCAGCCAAAGAACAGGGATCAATCAGCCCCAGCATTTT
v_gene: TRBV3-1/TRBV3-2
j_gene: TRBJ1-5
abundance: NA
d_gene: NA

CDR3aa: CASSIRSPPPSVYGYTF
CDR3nt: TGTGCCAGTAGTATTCGATCCCCGCCCCCGTCGGTTTATGGCTACACCTTC
v_gene: TRBV19
j_gene: TRBJ1-2
abundance: NA
d_gene: NA

CDR3aa: CASSFAQGLKTGELFF
CDR3nt: TGTGCCAGCAGCTTCGCTCAGGGGTTGAAGACCGGGGAGCTGTTTTTT
v_gene: TRBV5-4
j_gene: TRBJ2-2
abundance: NA
d_gene: NA

CDR3aa: CASSVGLRDRDGLYGYTF
CDR3nt: TGTGCCAGCAGCGTAGGTTTGAGGGACAGGGATGGTCTCTATGGCTACACCTTC
v_gene: TRBV9
j_gene: TRBJ1-2
abundance: NA
d_gene: TRBD1

CDR3aa: CASKPGTSGANVLTF
CDR3nt: TGTGCCAGCAAGCCGGGGACTTCTGGGGCCAACGTCCTGACTTTC
v_gene: TRBV7-3
j_gene: TRBJ2-6
abundance: NA
d_gene: NA

CDR3aa: CASSLGTLYEQYF
CDR3nt: TGTGCCAGCAGCTTAGGGACACTCTACGAGCAGTACTTC
v_gene: TRBV5-4
j_gene: TRBJ2-7
abundance: NA
d_gene: NA

CDR3aa: CASSTGGPGPYNEQFF
CDR3nt: TGTGCCAGCAGCACAGGGGGCCCCGGCCCCTACAATGAGCAGTTCTTC
v_gene: TRBV9
j_gene: TRBJ2-1
abundance: NA
d_gene: TRBD1

CDR3aa: CAWSRGTSTYAGELFF
CDR3nt: TGTGCCTGGAGTAGGGGGACTAGCACGTACGCGGGGGAGCTGTTTTTT
v_gene: TRBV30
j_gene: TRBJ2-2
abundance: NA
d_gene: TRBD2

CDR3aa: CASSDNILLSGTRRTGGYTF
CDR3nt: TGTGCCAGCAGCGACAATATACTCCTCTCGGGTACTAGGAGGACGGGTGGCTACACCTTC
v_gene: TRBV27
j_gene: TRBJ1-2
abundance: NA
d_gene: NA

CDR3aa: CAWSYGAREQFF
CDR3nt: TGTGCCTGGAGTTACGGAGCCCGGGAGCAGTTCTTC
v_gene: TRBV30
j_gene: TRBJ2-1
abundance: NA
d_gene: NA

CDR3aa: CASSPSQVGGELFF
CDR3nt: TGTGCCAGCTCACCTTCCCAGGTTGGCGGGGAGCTGTTTTTT
v_gene: TRBV18
j_gene: TRBJ2-2
abundance: NA
d_gene: NA

CDR3aa: CASSFGQSNINEKLFF
CDR3nt: TGTGCCAGCAGCTTTGGGCAGAGTAACATTAATGAAAAACTGTTTTTT
v_gene: TRBV7-9
j_gene: TRBJ1-4
abundance: NA
d_gene: NA

CDR3aa: CASSTTGLAAAAGAGELFF
CDR3nt: TGTGCCAGCAGTACAACCGGACTAGCGGCCGCGGCGGGGGCCGGGGAGCTGTTTTTT
v_gene: TRBV27
j_gene: TRBJ2-2
abundance: NA
d_gene: TRBD2

CDR3aa: CAITARAGQETQYF
CDR3nt: TGTGCCATCACGGCCCGGGCGGGCCAAGAGACCCAGTACTTC
v_gene: TRBV10-3
j_gene: TRBJ2-5
abundance: NA
d_gene: NA

CDR3aa: CASSSFWTSANNEQFF
CDR3nt: TGTGCCAGCAGCTCTTTCTGGACTAGCGCTAACAATGAGCAGTTCTTC
v_gene: TRBV5-8
j_gene: TRBJ2-1
abundance: NA
d_gene: TRBD2

CDR3aa: CASSQTRSEQYF
CDR3nt: TGTGCCAGCAGCCAGACTAGAAGCGAGCAGTACTTC
v_gene: TRBV3-1/TRBV3-2
j_gene: TRBJ2-7
abundance: NA
d_gene: NA

CDR3aa: CASSQGAGLAGGIEQFF
CDR3nt: TGTGCCAGCAGCCAAGGGGCCGGCCTAGCGGGAGGGATTGAGCAGTTCTTC
v_gene: TRBV7-3
j_gene: TRBJ2-1
abundance: NA
d_gene: TRBD2